Presented here are 12 T cell receptor beta chains from one specimen sequenced in a study of blood T cell repertoires in COVID-19. TCRdb keeps only in-frame clones here, not all; method: immunoSEQ multiplex PCR. This table holds 70,000 to 95,000 clones, about 80% found once. The sample comprised peripheral blood. These receptors came from a human donor in a cohort sampled during active COVID-19.

V is TRBV7-9 and J is TRBJ2-3; possible D gene TRBD2, 6 bases. Germline values: CDR1 SEHNR, CDR2 FQNEAQ (reference sequence). V was cut by 2 bases and J by 0 bases, with 12 bases left in between. There are 16 residues in the CDR3. CDR3 loop: CASSLYSGPSTDTQYF. CDR3 bases: TGTGCCAGCAGCTTATATAGCGGACCTAGCACAGATACGCAGTATTTT.

The J gene is TRBJ2-5, the V gene TRBV24-1; TRBD1 might be the D (6 bases). CDR1 and CDR2 (germline): KGHDR, SFDVKD. The V gene lost 0 bases and the J gene lost 0 bases, with 10 bases spanning the gap. The CDR3 spans 16 residues. The CDR3 is CATSDLGTGNQETQYF. The CDR3 nucleotides read TGTGCCACCAGTGATTTGGGAACAGGGAACCAAGAGACCCAGTACTTC.

This clone was picked up a small number of times. Other DNA sequences of this sample code for an identical CDR3. This chain joins TRBV6-5 and TRBJ2-7; D gene uncertain. V was trimmed by 6 bases and J by 6 bases, leaving 9 bases between them. The germline V gene encodes CDR1 MNHEY and CDR2 SVGAGI. CDR3 length: 11 amino acids. The CDR3 spells CASSSRGEQYF. DNA of the CDR3: TGTGCCAGCAGCTCCAGAGGCGAGCAGTACTTC.

The V and J genes are TRBV4-2 and TRBJ1-2, with 12 bases fitting TRBD1. J lost 5 bases, V lost 1 base, and 8 bases had no gene match. The length of the CDR3 is 17 residues. The germline gives CDR1 LGHNA, CDR2 YNFKEQ. CDR3 DNA sequence: TGTGCCAGCAGCCAAGGGGGACAGGGGGCCTCCCTTTATGGCTACACCTTC. Translating gives CASSQGGQGASLYGYTF.

For this clone: The same CDR3 arises from other DNA sequences in this sample as well. The V gene is TRBV27, the J gene TRBJ2-7; TRBD1 matches 11 bases. CDR1 is MNHEY and CDR2 is SMNVEV in the germline V gene (reference sequence). This CDR3 contains 14 residues. Trimming at V came to 3 bases and at J to 5 bases, leaving 3 bases not matched to a gene. In nucleotides, the CDR3 is TGTGCCAGCAGTTTGGGGACAGGGGGGGACGAGCAGTACTTC. As protein: CASSLGTGGDEQYF.

This clone has only one observation. The genes are TRBV7-9 and TRBJ2-7; maybe TRBD1 (6 bases). The CDR3 is 16 residues long. The germline V gene encodes CDR1 SEHNR and CDR2 FQNEAQ (reference sequence). Deletions cut 4 bases from V and 6 bases from J, with 22 bases between. In DNA form, the CDR3 reads TGTGCCAGCAGCTCCAGGTCGGTGGGGGCCGCGACCGAGCAGTACTTC. Encoded protein: CASSSRSVGAATEQYF. The whole variable domain, filled in from reference TRBV7-9 and TRBJ2-7, reads DTGVSQNPRHKITKRGQNVTFRCDPISEHNRLYWYRQTLGQGPEFLTYFQNEAQLEKSRLLSDRFSAERPKGSFSTLEIQRTEQGDSAMYLCASSSRSVGAATEQYFGPGTRLTVT.

Ten or more counts support this clone. The V and J genes are TRBV5-5 and TRBJ1-1; a weak D match, TRBD1 (5 bases). Looked up from germline, CDR1 is SGHKS and CDR2 is YYEKEE (reference sequence). V lost 0 bases and J 11 bases, leaving 11 bases between the germline ends. CDR3 length equals 12 residues. CDR3 region: CASSLAQGSAFF. CDR3 sequence (DNA): TGTGCCAGCAGCTTGGCGCAGGGATCGGCTTTCTTT.

The rearrangement links TRBV7-3 to TRBJ2-5, with 8 bases aligning to TRBD2. The CDR3 consists of 16 residues. From germline, CDR1 is SGHTA and CDR2 FQGTGA. J lost 4 bases, V lost 5 bases, and 12 bases had no gene match. The CDR3 loop is CASSQLGGRTPETQYF. The DNA for the CDR3 is TGTGCCAGCAGCCAGCTAGGCGGGAGGACCCCAGAGACCCAGTACTTC.

The chain uses TRBV7-9 and TRBJ2-1, with 11 bases matching TRBD2. The CDR3 loop spans 16 amino acids. Germline CDR1 SEHNR, CDR2 FQNEAQ (reference sequence). With 5 bases clipped from V and 7 bases from J, the junction kept 10 bases outside the gene matches. For the CDR3, the DNA is TGTGCCAGCAGCGGGACCACTAGCGGGAGAGGGAATGAGCAGTTCTTC. Translation gives CASSGTTSGRGNEQFF.

J is TRBJ2-5 and V is TRBV5-1; D is undetermined. Deletions cut 8 bases from V and 1 base from J, with 12 bases between. CDR3 size: 13 residues. Germline V gene lookup returns CDR1 SGHRS and CDR2 YFSETQ. The CDR3 region has the DNA TGCGCCAGTCGGCTAGGTTTCCAAGAGACCCAGTACTTC. Protein product: CASRLGFQETQYF.

This chain links TRBV10-2 with TRBJ2-1, with 10 bases matching TRBD2. CDR1 and CDR2 (germline): WSHSY, SAAADI. V shed 3 bases, J shed 5 bases, and the junction held 10 bases outside the gene matches. The CDR3 length is 17 residues. The CDR3 DNA reads as TGCGCCAGCAGTGACAGAGCGGGAGGGCTTCATCACAATGAGCAGTTCTTC. Its protein is CASSDRAGGLHHNEQFF.

This clone turned up a few times. The chain joins TRBV7-6 to TRBJ2-2; D is possibly TRBD1 (5 bases). V lost 5 bases and J 0 bases, leaving 10 bases between the germline ends. Per germline, CDR1 SGHVS and CDR2 FNYEAQ. The CDR3 totals 15 residues. The CDR3 sequence: CASSGWGANTGELFF. Written as DNA, the CDR3 is TGTGCCAGCAGCGGGTGGGGCGCGAACACCGGGGAGCTGTTTTTT.